This T cell receptor (beta chain) was obtained from a study of response to subunit inactivated influenza vaccine. V was trimmed by 5 bases and J by 2 bases, leaving 16 bases between them. Looked up from germline, CDR1 is SGHTA and CDR2 is FQGNSA. The CDR3 covers 15 residues. TCRdb processed the RT-PCR reads anew with MiXCR; each CDR3 protein has one entry. The sample shows about 620,000 distinct CDR3 sequences, roughly 12% of them seen only once. This same sample was also taken into another study, of T cells expressing NK-cell markers. That source adds: UMI-tagged 5'RACE template switching yielded the TCR beta cDNA. Once again these clonotypes came out on top in the CD3+CD56-NKG2C+ fraction of a few donors.

This sequence was found in a man aged 45-65 years who received an inactivated influenza vaccine. This rearrangement joins TRBV7-2 to TRBJ2-7; tentatively, D is TRBD1 or TRBD2 (5 bases each). Specimen: PBMCs from blood, collected on the day of vaccination. This chain's CDR3 is CASSLSMQGAYEQYF. As DNA, the CDR3 is TGTGCCAGCAGCCTCTCAATGCAGGGAGCCTACGAGCAGTACTTC.